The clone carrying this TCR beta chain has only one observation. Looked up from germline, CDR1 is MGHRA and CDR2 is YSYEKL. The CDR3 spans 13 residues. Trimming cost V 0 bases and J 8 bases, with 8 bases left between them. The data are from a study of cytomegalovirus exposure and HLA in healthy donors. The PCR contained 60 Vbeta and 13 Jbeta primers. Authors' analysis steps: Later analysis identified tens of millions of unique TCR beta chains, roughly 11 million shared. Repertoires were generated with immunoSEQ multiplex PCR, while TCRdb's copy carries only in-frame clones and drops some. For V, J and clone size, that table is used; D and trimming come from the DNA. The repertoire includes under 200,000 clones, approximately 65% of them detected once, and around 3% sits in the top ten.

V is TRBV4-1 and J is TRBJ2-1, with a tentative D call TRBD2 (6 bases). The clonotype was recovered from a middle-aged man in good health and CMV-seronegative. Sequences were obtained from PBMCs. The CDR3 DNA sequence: TGCGCCAGCAGCCAAGAACGGAGGGATGAGCAGTTCTTC. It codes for CASSQERRDEQFF.